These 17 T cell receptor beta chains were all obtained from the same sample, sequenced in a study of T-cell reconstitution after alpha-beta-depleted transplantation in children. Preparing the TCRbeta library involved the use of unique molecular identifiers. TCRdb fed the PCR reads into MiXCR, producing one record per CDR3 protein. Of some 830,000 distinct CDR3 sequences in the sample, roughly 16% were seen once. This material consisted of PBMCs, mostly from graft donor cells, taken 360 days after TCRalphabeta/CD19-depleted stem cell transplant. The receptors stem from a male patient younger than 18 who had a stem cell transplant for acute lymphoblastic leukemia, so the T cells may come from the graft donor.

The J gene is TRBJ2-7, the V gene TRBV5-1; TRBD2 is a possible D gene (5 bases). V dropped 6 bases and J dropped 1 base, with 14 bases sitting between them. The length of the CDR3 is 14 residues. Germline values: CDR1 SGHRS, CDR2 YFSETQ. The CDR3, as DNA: TGCGCCAGCAACAACCCTGGACTGTCCTACGAGCAGTACTTC. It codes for CASNNPGLSYEQYF.

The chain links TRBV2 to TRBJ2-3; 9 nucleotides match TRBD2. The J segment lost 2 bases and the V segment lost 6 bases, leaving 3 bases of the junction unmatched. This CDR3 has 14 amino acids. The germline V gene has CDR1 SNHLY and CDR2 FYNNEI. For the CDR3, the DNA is TGTGCCAGCAGGACTAGCGGCTACACAGATACGCAGTATTTT. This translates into CASRTSGYTDTQYF.

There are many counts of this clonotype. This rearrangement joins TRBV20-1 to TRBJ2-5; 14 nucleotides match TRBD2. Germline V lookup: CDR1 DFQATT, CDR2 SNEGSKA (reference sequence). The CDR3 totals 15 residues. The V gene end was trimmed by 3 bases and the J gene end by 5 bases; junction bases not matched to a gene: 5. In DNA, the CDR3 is TGCAGTGCTAGGACTAGCGGGAGGGCCTGGGAGACCCAGTACTTC. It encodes CSARTSGRAWETQYF.

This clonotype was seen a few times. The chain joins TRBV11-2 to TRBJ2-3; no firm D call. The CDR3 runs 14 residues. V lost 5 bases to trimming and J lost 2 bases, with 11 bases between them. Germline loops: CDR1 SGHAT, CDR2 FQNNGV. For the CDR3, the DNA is TGTGCCAGCAGCCACTGGACCTCCACAGATACGCAGTATTTT. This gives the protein CASSHWTSTDTQYF.

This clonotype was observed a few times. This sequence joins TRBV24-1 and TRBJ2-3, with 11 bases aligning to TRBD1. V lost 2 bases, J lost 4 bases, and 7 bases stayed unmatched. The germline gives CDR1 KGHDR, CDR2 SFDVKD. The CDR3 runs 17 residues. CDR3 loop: CATSDSRTGGSSDTQYF. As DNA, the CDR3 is TGTGCCACCAGTGATTCCCGGACAGGGGGCAGCTCAGATACGCAGTATTTT.

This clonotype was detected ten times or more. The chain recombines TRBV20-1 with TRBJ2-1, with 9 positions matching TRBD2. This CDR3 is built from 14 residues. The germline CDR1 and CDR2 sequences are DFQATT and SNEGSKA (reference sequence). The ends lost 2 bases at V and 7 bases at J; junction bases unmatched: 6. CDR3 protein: CSARLAGSRNEQFF. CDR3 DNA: TGCAGTGCTAGACTAGCGGGGTCTCGAAATGAGCAGTTCTTC.

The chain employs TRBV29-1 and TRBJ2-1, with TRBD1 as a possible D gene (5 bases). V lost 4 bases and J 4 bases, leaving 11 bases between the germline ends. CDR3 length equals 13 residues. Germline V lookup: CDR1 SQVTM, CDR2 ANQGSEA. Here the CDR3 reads CSVGTYPYNEQFF. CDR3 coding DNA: TGCAGCGTTGGGACATACCCTTACAATGAGCAGTTCTTC.

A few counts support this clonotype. CDR3 in amino acids: CATSSPRWVLNTEAFF. In DNA form, the CDR3 reads TGTGCCACCAGCAGTCCTAGATGGGTGCTAAACACTGAAGCTTTCTTT. The rearrangement uses TRBV15 and TRBJ1-1; no reliable D call. V lost 3 bases and J lost 2, with 16 bases in between. The CDR3 runs to 16 residues. In germline, CDR1 is LNHNV, CDR2 YYDKDF (reference sequence).

In DNA form, the CDR3 reads TGTGCCAGCCGGGGAGATGGGGAGACCCAGTACTTC. Amino acid sequence: CASRGDGETQYF. The rearrangement links TRBV12-3 or TRBV12-4 to TRBJ2-5, with a possible D match to TRBD2 (5 bases). Trimming removed 8 bases at V and 5 bases at J, with 12 bases between. The CDR3 covers 12 residues.

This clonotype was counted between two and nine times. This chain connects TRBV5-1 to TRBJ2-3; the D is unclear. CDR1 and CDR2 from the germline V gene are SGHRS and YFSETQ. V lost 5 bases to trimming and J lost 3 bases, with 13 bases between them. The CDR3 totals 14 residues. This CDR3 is CASSGRLGTDTQYF. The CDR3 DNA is TGCGCCAGCAGTGGACGTTTGGGAACAGATACGCAGTATTTT. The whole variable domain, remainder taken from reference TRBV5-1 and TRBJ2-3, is KAGVTQTPRYLIKTRGQQVTLSCSPISGHRSVSWYQQTPGQGLQFLFEYFSETQRNKGNFPGRFSGRQFSNSRSEMNVSTLELGDSALYLCASSGRLGTDTQYFGPGTRLTVL.

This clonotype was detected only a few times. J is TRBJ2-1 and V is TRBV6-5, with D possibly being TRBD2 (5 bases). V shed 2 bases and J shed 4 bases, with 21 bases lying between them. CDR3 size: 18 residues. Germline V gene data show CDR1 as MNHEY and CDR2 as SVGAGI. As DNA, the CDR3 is TGTGCCAGCAGTTACACCCTCCCTACTAGTCCCCAATACAATGAGCAGTTCTTC. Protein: CASSYTLPTSPQYNEQFF.

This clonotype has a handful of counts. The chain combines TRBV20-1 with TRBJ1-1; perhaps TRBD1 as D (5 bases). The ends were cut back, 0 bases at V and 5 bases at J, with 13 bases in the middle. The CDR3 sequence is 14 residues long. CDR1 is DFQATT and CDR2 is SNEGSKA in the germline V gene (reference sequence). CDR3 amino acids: CSARDILGGTEAFF. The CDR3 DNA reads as TGCAGTGCTAGAGATATCTTGGGGGGGACTGAAGCTTTCTTT.

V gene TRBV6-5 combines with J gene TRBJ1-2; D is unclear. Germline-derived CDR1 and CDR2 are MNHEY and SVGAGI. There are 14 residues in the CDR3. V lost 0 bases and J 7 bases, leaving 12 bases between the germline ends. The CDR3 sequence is CASSYSRIGFGYTF. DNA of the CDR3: TGTGCCAGCAGTTACTCGAGAATCGGGTTTGGCTACACCTTC.

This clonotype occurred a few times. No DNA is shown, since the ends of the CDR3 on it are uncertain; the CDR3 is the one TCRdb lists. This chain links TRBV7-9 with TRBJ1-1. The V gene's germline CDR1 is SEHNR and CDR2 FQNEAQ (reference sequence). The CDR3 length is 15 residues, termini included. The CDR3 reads CASRSYFLENTEAFF.

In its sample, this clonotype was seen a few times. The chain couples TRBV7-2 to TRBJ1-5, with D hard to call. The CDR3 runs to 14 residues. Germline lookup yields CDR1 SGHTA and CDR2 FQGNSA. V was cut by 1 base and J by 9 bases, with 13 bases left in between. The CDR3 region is CASSLGPGTRPQHF. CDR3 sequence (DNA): TGTGCCAGCAGCTTAGGTCCCGGAACTCGGCCCCAGCATTTT.

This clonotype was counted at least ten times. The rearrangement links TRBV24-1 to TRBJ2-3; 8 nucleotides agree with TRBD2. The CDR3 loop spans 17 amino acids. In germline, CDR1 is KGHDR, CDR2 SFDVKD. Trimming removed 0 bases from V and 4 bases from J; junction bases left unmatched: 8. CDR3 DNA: TGTGCCACCAGTGATTTGCGACGGGAGGGGAACCCAGATACGCAGTATTTT. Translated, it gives CATSDLRREGNPDTQYF.

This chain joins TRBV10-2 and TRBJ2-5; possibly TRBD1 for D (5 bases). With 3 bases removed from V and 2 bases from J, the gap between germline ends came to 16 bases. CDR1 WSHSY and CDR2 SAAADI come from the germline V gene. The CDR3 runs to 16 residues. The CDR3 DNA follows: TGCGCCAGCAGTGATCTTGGGGCAGCTGGGCAAGAGACCCAGTACTTC. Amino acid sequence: CASSDLGAAGQETQYF.